Listed below are T cell receptor beta chains from one sample, sequenced in a study of blood T cell repertoires in COVID-19. TCRdb's copy holds only in-frame clones and misses some; the assay was immunoSEQ multiplex PCR. The data show more than 300,000 clones, about 88% seen once. The sequencing input was PBMCs or T cells enriched from blood (not recorded which). The receptor set was obtained from a woman between 18 and 29 years old who had recovered from COVID-19. CDR3s include the opening cysteine and the closing phenylalanine or tryptophan. A D gene is named only where the DNA matches it firmly. Rows may omit the clone size; those that give it use once, few, many or a size class.

TRBJ1-1	TRBV2	-	-	CASIGRGSTEAFF	TGTGCCAGCATAGGGAGGGGGAGCACTGAAGCTTTCTTT
TRBJ1-6	TRBV9	few	-	CASSVAQGQPLHF	TGTGCCAGCAGCGTAGCGCAGGGACAACCCCTCCACTTT
TRBJ2-2	TRBV7-8	-	-	CASSQKTVLTSGELFF	TGTGCCAGCAGCCAAAAGACAGTGTTAACTTCCGGGGAGCTGTTTTTT
TRBJ1-4	TRBV6-5	-	-	CAGGGTSSTNEKLFF	TGTGCCGGCGGGGGGACATCCTCAACTAATGAAAAACTGTTTTTT
TRBJ1-1	TRBV10-3	-	TRBD1	CAISEGQGGSTEAFF	TGTGCCATCAGTGAGGGACAGGGCGGGAGCACTGAAGCTTTCTTT
TRBJ1-6	TRBV30	-	TRBD1	CAWSPTGAYNSPLHF	TGTGCCTGGAGTCCGACAGGGGCATATAATTCACCCCTCCACTTT
TRBJ1-2	TRBV9	-	TRBD1	CASSGTRDRANYGYTF	TGTGCCAGCAGCGGTACGAGGGACAGGGCCAACTATGGCTACACCTTC
TRBJ2-7	TRBV3-1/TRBV3-2	-	TRBD1	CASSQIRDSSSYEQYF	TGTGCCAGCAGCCAGATCCGGGACAGCTCCTCCTACGAGCAGTACTTC
TRBJ1-5	TRBV7-9	-	TRBD1	CASSTGTVTSNQPQHF	TGTGCCAGCAGCACCGGGACAGTGACCAGCAATCAGCCCCAGCATTTT
TRBJ1-4	TRBV4-1	-	TRBD1	CASSQDYRGSTNEKLFF	TGCGCCAGCAGCCAAGATTACAGGGGGTCAACTAATGAAAAACTGTTTTTT
TRBJ1-2	TRBV6-5	-	-	CASSPTNYGYTF	TGTGCCAGCAGTCCTACTAACTATGGCTACACCTTC
TRBJ2-7	TRBV27	-	TRBD1	CASRTRGGTGEPYEQYF	TGTGCCAGCAGAACAAGGGGGGGGACAGGGGAGCCCTACGAGCAGTACTTC
TRBJ2-7	TRBV5-1	few	TRBD2	CASSLASGVVYEQYF	TGCGCCAGCAGCTTGGCCAGCGGGGTCGTTTACGAGCAGTACTTC
TRBJ1-1	TRBV11-2	few	-	CASSSLGENTEAFF	TGTGCCAGCAGCTCCCTAGGGGAAAACACTGAAGCTTTCTTT
TRBJ1-6	TRBV7-3	-	TRBD1	CASSVGQGKSPLHF	TGTGCCAGCAGCGTAGGACAGGGAAAGTCACCCCTCCACTTT
TRBJ1-6	TRBV6-1	-	-	CASSEFGGSLPLHF	TGTGCCAGCAGTGAATTCGGGGGGAGTTTGCCCCTCCACTTT
TRBJ2-3	TRBV7-2	-	-	CASSSIRGTQYF	TGTGCCAGCAGCTCAATCCGAGGTACGCAGTATTTT
TRBJ1-1	TRBV4-3	once	TRBD1	CASSQELQGGTEAFF	TGCGCCAGCAGCCAAGAGCTTCAGGGGGGCACTGAAGCTTTCTTT
TRBJ2-1	TRBV4-2	-	TRBD1	CASSFITTGSHNEQFF	TGTGCCAGCAGCTTCATTACGACAGGGTCCCACAATGAGCAGTTCTTC
TRBJ1-5	TRBV2	-	TRBD1	CASTLGTGGQPQHF	TGTGCCAGCACCTTAGGGACAGGGGGCCAGCCCCAGCATTTT
TRBJ1-4	TRBV6-5	-	-	CASSRSQGVTEKLFF	TGTGCCAGCAGCCGCTCCCAGGGTGTGACTGAAAAACTGTTTTTT
TRBJ1-3	TRBV5-8	-	-	CASSLWSGSGNTIYF	TGTGCCAGCAGCTTGTGGTCGGGCTCTGGAAACACCATATATTTT
TRBJ1-1	TRBV25-1	-	TRBD1	CASSVRDRNTEAFF	TGTGCCAGCAGTGTCCGGGACAGGAACACTGAAGCTTTCTTT
TRBJ1-2	TRBV21-1	-	-	CASSKEAAGIYGYTF	TGTGCCAGCAGCAAGGAGGCAGCAGGCATATATGGCTACACCTTC
TRBJ2-5	TRBV5-1	-	-	CASSPRPEETQYF	TGCGCCAGCAGCCCGCGGCCAGAAGAGACCCAGTACTTC
TRBJ1-6	TRBV14	-	-	CASSQWAGGNSPLHF	TGTGCCAGCAGCCAATGGGCAGGAGGAAATTCACCCCTCCACTTT
TRBJ1-3	TRBV7-9	-	TRBD1	CASSGEQGADGNTIYF	TGTGCCAGCAGCGGGGAACAGGGGGCTGATGGAAACACCATATATTTT
TRBJ1-3	TRBV10-3	-	TRBD1	CAISEGTGVAHSGNTIYF	TGTGCCATCAGTGAAGGGACAGGGGTTGCCCACTCTGGAAACACCATATATTTT
TRBJ1-1	TRBV12-3/TRBV12-4	few	TRBD1	CASRTQGAAAFF	TGTGCCAGCAGGACGCAGGGGGCCGCAGCTTTCTTT
TRBJ2-7	TRBV6-2/TRBV6-3	-	-	CASSFGGYEQYF	TGTGCCAGCAGTTTCGGGGGCTACGAGCAGTACTTC
TRBJ2-7	TRBV28	-	-	CASSFERQYF	TGTGCCAGCAGTTTCGAGAGGCAGTACTTC
TRBJ1-2	TRBV5-6	-	-	CASSLQGLNTF	TGTGCCAGCAGTTTACAGGGACTAAACACCTTC
TRBJ2-5	TRBV7-2	-	TRBD2	CASSLTSGGALETQYF	TGTGCCAGCAGCCTGACTAGCGGGGGGGCCCTCGAGACCCAGTACTTC